This T cell receptor (beta chain) was obtained from a study of blood T cells in healthy people across ages. The study, taken as a whole, reports: PBMC samples, being unsorted, prevented any conclusive comparison of naive and antigen-experienced cells. Across the age range, TCR beta diversity per million T cells fell in a roughly linear way. Both higher diversity and more naive CD4+ cells marked long-lived donors when set against aged donors.

Total RNA was extracted at no less than 6 micrograms per sample. Germline CDR1 reads SGHTA; CDR2 reads FQGTGA. The CDR3 consists of 14 residues. V was trimmed by 8 bases and J by 5 bases, leaving 17 bases between them. A second PCR, run for about 7 to 11 cycles, used a sample-barcoded 5' primer plus a J-beta primer mix. TCRdb reanalysed the 5' RACE reads using MiXCR and keeps one entry per CDR3 protein. This table holds roughly 900,000 distinct CDR3 sequences, approximately 49% found once. With regard to this clonotype: The antigen remains undetermined.

V gene TRBV7-3 combines with J gene TRBJ2-3; perhaps TRBD1 as D (6 bases). This receptor was obtained from a man aged 30 to 45 in good health. The sequenced sample was blood. The CDR3 DNA sequence: TGTGCCAGCGGGGGCCAGCTGCGGAGAGATACGCAGTATTTT. It yields the protein CASGGQLRRDTQYF.